The 18 T cell receptor beta chains in this list originate from one sample, sequenced in a study of CD8 T cells in Susac syndrome. RNA amounts of roughly 0.45 to 1 ug underwent reverse transcription with random hexamers. TCRdb re-analysed the immunoSEQ multiplex PCR reads in MiXCR, keeping a single row per CDR3 protein. The table has around 130,000 distinct CDR3 sequences, nearly 95% seen once. Material for sequencing was CD4+ T cells from PBMCs. The receptor set was obtained from a human donor in good health.

The chain employs TRBV3-1 and TRBJ2-5; maybe TRBD2 (5 bases). Germline V CDR1 and CDR2: LGHDT, YNNKEL (reference sequence). The V end was cut by 5 bases, the J end by 5 bases, with 15 bases between. The CDR3 loop spans 14 amino acids. CDR3 nucleotide sequence: TGTGCCAGCAGCATGACTACCTCAATGGAGACCCAGTACTTC. This encodes CASSMTTSMETQYF.

The CDR3 sequence is CASSAQTGLEQYF. The CDR3 nucleotides are TGTGCCAGCAGCGCCCAGACAGGGCTCGAGCAGTACTTC. The J gene is TRBJ2-7, the V gene TRBV7-2; the match to TRBD1 covers 7 bases. The CDR3 loop spans 13 amino acids. Germline values: CDR1 SGHTA, CDR2 FQGNSA. After removal of 5 bases from V and 6 bases from J, the junction contained 7 bases not matched to a gene.

The rearrangement uses TRBV3-1 and TRBJ1-5; unclear D gene. This CDR3 comprises 14 residues. V lost 4 bases and J 5 bases, leaving 12 bases between the germline ends. Germline assignment: CDR1 LGHDT and CDR2 YNNKEL (reference sequence). CDR3 residues: CASSPASRDQPQHF. For the CDR3, the DNA is TGTGCCAGCAGCCCGGCCTCAAGGGATCAGCCCCAGCATTTT.

The chain has TRBV20-1 and TRBJ1-5, with a tentative D call TRBD1 (5 bases). Germline-derived CDR1 and CDR2 are DFQATT and SNEGSKA (reference sequence). The CDR3 is 14 amino acids. Trimming took off 3 bases at V and 0 bases at J, with 9 bases between the two ends. CDR3 coding DNA: TGCAGTGCTAGGAACAGGCCTAGCAATCAGCCCCAGCATTTT. As protein: CSARNRPSNQPQHF.

The chain has TRBV5-1 and TRBJ2-3; 8 bases align to TRBD2. V lost 0 bases, J lost 6 bases, and 6 bases stayed unmatched. This CDR3 is built from 15 residues. Germline V gives CDR1 SGHRS, CDR2 YFSETQ. The CDR3 DNA reads as TGCGCCAGCAGCTTGGGGACTAGCAAGTACGATACGCAGTATTTT. This translates into CASSLGTSKYDTQYF.

This chain uses TRBV28 with TRBJ2-5; perhaps TRBD2 as D (5 bases). The V gene's germline CDR1 is MDHEN and CDR2 SYDVKM. CDR3 length equals 15 residues. V was shortened by 3 bases and J by 2 bases, with 13 bases between the two germline ends. CDR3 bases: TGTGCCAGCAGTTTTGGGAGCACCGGACAAGAGACCCAGTACTTC. Protein sequence: CASSFGSTGQETQYF.

This clonotype was detected only once. The CDR3 here is CATSAGGSRWYTF. CDR3 DNA: TGTGCCACCTCAGCAGGAGGGTCCAGGTGGTACACCTTC. V is TRBV3-1 and J is TRBJ1-2; D is unresolved. V lost 10 bases and J lost 11, with 23 bases in between. Germline CDR1 is LGHDT and CDR2 is YNNKEL (reference sequence). This CDR3 has 13 residues.

V and J are TRBV6-5 and TRBJ2-1; 7 bases map to TRBD2. CDR3 size: 14 residues. V was pared by 5 bases and J by 7 bases, with 8 bases of the junction left unmatched. Per germline, CDR1 MNHEY and CDR2 SVGAGI. The CDR3 here is CASSDRLARNEQFF. The CDR3 nucleotides read TGTGCCAGCAGTGACAGACTAGCTAGGAATGAGCAGTTCTTC.

This chain uses TRBV19 with TRBJ2-7, with 11 bases fitting TRBD2. This CDR3 has 15 amino acids. CDR1 is LNHDA and CDR2 is SQIVND in the germline V gene (reference sequence). V lost 7 bases and J lost 0; bases outside the gene matches: 5. CDR3 DNA sequence: TGTGCCAGTACCTCCGGGACTAGCGGCTCCTACGAGCAGTACTTC. Protein product: CASTSGTSGSYEQYF.

The chain recombines TRBV7-2 with TRBJ2-7; D is undetermined. The CDR3 covers 11 residues. The ends were cut back, 2 bases at V and 6 bases at J, with 5 bases in the middle. Germline V lookup: CDR1 SGHTA, CDR2 FQGNSA. The CDR3 DNA reads TGTGCCAGCAGCTTATCAAGCGAGCAGTACTTC. Its translation: CASSLSSEQYF.

V is TRBV5-6 and J is TRBJ2-1; TRBD2 agrees at 9 bases. The V segment lost 0 bases and the J segment 8 bases; nucleotides outside the gene matches: 12. CDR1 is SGHDT and CDR2 is YYEEEE in the germline V gene. The length of the CDR3 is 17 residues. CDR3 loop: CASSLGLGREGRDEQFF. Here the CDR3 DNA reads TGTGCCAGCAGCTTGGGCTTGGGGCGGGAGGGCCGGGATGAGCAGTTCTTC.

The chain couples TRBV28 to TRBJ2-2; TRBD1 agrees at 10 bases. Per the germline V gene, CDR1 is MDHEN and CDR2 is SYDVKM. This CDR3 contains 14 residues. Trimming took 7 bases from V and 4 from J; bases not matched to a gene: 3. DNA for the CDR3: TGTGCCAGCACCCGGGACAGGGGCACCGGGGAGCTGTTTTTT. This gives the protein CASTRDRGTGELFF. Based on the CDR3 plus reference TRBV28 and TRBJ2-2, the full variable domain is DVKVTQSSRYLVKRTGEKVFLECVQDMDHENMFWYRQDPGLGLRLIYFSYDVKMKEKGDIPEGYSVSREKKERFSLILESASTNQTSMYLCASTRDRGTGELFFGEGSRLTVL.

The sample holds a few counts of this clonotype. The chain combines TRBV7-8 with TRBJ2-5; D not certain. This CDR3 region has 11 residues. Trimming left V 3 bases short and J 10 bases short, with 9 bases between. Germline CDR1 reads SGHVS; CDR2 reads FQNEAQ. CDR3 loop: CASSFSKGQYF. The CDR3 DNA is TGTGCCAGCAGCTTTTCGAAAGGCCAGTACTTC.

This chain links TRBV2 with TRBJ2-2; D unclear. The CDR3 has 15 residues. Germline V gives CDR1 SNHLY, CDR2 FYNNEI. Between the trimmed V and J ends, which lost 7 bases and 1 base, there was a span of 13 bases. The CDR3 protein is CASTLWQLNTGELFF. In DNA form, the CDR3 reads TGTGCCAGCACTTTATGGCAGCTGAACACCGGGGAGCTGTTTTTT.

V usage is TRBV7-9 and J usage is TRBJ2-4; 8 positions match TRBD1. CDR1 and CDR2 (germline): SEHNR, FQNEAQ (reference sequence). Unmatched junction bases numbered 12, after V lost 8 bases and J lost 3 bases. The CDR3 contains 16 residues. In DNA, the CDR3 is TGTGCCAGCGAGAGGGCAGGGGGCGCAATCAAAAACATTCAGTACTTC. Translation gives CASERAGGAIKNIQYF.

The chain joins TRBV7-9 to TRBJ2-3, with D perhaps TRBD1 (6 bases). Germline CDR1 and CDR2: SEHNR and FQNEAQ (reference sequence). The CDR3 is made up of 14 amino acids. Trimming shortened V by 6 bases and J by 5 bases, and 15 bases separated the two germline ends. The CDR3 coding sequence is TGTGCCAGCAGTTTGGGACAACTAGGAGATACGCAGTATTTT. Translated: CASSLGQLGDTQYF. Supplemented by reference TRBV7-9 and TRBJ2-3, the full variable domain reads DTGVSQNPRHKITKRGQNVTFRCDPISEHNRLYWYRQTLGQGPEFLTYFQNEAQLEKSRLLSDRFSAERPKGSFSTLEIQRTEQGDSAMYLCASSLGQLGDTQYFGPGTRLTVL.

The rearrangement joins TRBV12-3 or TRBV12-4 to TRBJ1-5; TRBD1 is a possible D gene (5 bases). V dropped 6 bases and J dropped 3 bases, with 15 bases sitting between them. The CDR3 has 15 residues. The CDR3 is CASSRDERANQPQHF. The CDR3 region has the DNA TGTGCCAGCAGCCGGGACGAAAGGGCCAATCAGCCCCAGCATTTT.

This chain uses TRBV12-3 or TRBV12-4 with TRBJ1-1, with D unclear. Trimming pared 7 bases from V and 2 bases from J, leaving 11 bases between. This CDR3 comprises 13 residues. As DNA, the CDR3 is TGTGCCAGCACGGACCAATTAAACACTGAAGCTTTCTTT. It yields the protein CASTDQLNTEAFF.